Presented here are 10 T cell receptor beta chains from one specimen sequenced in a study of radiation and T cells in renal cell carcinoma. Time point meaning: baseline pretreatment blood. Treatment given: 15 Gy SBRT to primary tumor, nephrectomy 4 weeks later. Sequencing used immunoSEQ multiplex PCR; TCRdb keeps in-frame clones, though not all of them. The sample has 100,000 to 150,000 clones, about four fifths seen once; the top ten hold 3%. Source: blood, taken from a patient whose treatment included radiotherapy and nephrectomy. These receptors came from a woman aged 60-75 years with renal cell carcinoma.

CDR3 residues: CSVDRPRRSYNEQFF. The CDR3 bases are TGCAGCGTGGACCGTCCAAGACGCTCCTACAATGAGCAGTTCTTC. This sequence joins TRBV29-1 and TRBJ2-1; no firm D call. This CDR3 has 15 residues. Trimming cost V 6 bases and J 0 bases, with 15 bases left between them. CDR1 is SQVTM and CDR2 is ANQGSEA in the germline V gene.

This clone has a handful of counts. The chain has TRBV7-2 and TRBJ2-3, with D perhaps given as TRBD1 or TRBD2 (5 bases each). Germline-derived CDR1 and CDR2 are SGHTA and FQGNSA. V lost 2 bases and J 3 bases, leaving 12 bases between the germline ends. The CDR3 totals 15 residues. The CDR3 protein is CASSLNFWGTDTQYF. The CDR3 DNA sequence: TGTGCCAGCAGCTTAAATTTCTGGGGGACAGATACGCAGTATTTT.

CDR3 nucleotide sequence: TGTGCCAGCAGCGTAAATTGGCTAGCGGGAGTCGAGCAGTACTTC. The encoded protein is CASSVNWLAGVEQYF. This chain uses TRBV9 with TRBJ2-7, with 10 bases identical to TRBD2. Germline trimming cut 1 base from V and 6 bases from J; bases unmatched to any gene: 7. Germline V lookup: CDR1 SGDLS, CDR2 YYNGEE. The CDR3 has 15 amino acids. The full variable domain, with the rest looked up from reference TRBV9 and TRBJ2-7, is DSGVTQTPKHLITATGQRVTLRCSPRSGDLSVYWYQQSLDQGLQFLIQYYNGEERAKGNILERFSAQQFPDLHSELNLSSLELGDSALYFCASSVNWLAGVEQYFGPGTRLTVT.

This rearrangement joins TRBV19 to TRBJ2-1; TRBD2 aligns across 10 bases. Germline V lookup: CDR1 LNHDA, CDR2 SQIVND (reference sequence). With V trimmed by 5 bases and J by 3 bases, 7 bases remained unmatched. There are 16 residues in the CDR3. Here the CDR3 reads CASSVVAGGYYNEQFF. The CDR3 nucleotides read TGTGCCAGTAGTGTCGTAGCGGGGGGTTACTACAATGAGCAGTTCTTC.

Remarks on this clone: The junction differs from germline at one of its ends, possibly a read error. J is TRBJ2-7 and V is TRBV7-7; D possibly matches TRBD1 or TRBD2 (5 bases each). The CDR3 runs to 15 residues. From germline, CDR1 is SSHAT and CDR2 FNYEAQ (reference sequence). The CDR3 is CASSPGTGSSYEQYF. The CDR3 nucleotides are TGTGCTAGCAGCCCCGGGACGGGAAGCTCCTACGAGCAGTACTTC.

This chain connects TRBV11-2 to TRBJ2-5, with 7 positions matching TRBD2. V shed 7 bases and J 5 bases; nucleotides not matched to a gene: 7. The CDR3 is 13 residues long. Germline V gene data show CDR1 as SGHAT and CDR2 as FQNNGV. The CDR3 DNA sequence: TGTGCCAGCACCCCCGGGGGGAGGGAGACCCAGTACTTC. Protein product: CASTPGGRETQYF.

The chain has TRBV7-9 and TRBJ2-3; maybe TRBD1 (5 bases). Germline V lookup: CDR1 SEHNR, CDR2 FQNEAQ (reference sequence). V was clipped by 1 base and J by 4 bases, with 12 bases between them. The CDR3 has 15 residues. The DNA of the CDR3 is TGTGCCAGCAGCTTAGAGGCAGGGATGGCAGATACGCAGTATTTT. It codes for CASSLEAGMADTQYF. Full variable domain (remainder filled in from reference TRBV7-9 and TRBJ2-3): DTGVSQNPRHKITKRGQNVTFRCDPISEHNRLYWYRQTLGQGPEFLTYFQNEAQLEKSRLLSDRFSAERPKGSFSTLEIQRTEQGDSAMYLCASSLEAGMADTQYFGPGTRLTVL.

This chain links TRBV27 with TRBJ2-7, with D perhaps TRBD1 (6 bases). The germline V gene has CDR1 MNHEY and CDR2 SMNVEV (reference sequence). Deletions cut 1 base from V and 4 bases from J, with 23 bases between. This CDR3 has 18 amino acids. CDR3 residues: CASSLYPGDVSPQYEQYF. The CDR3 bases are TGTGCCAGCAGTTTATACCCAGGGGATGTCTCGCCCCAATACGAGCAGTACTTC.

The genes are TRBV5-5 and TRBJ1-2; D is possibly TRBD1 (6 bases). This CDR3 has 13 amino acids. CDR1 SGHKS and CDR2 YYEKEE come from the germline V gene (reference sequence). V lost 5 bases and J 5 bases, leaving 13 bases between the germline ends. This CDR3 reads CASRFTGAYGYTF. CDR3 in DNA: TGTGCCAGCAGATTTACGGGGGCATATGGCTACACCTTC.

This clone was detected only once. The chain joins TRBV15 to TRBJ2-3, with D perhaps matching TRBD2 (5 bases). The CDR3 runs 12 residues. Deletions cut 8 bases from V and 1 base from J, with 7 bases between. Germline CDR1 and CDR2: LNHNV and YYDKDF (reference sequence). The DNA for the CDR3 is TGTGCCACCGCGGGCGGCACAGATACGCAGTATTTT. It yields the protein CATAGGTDTQYF.